The 13 T cell receptor beta chains below come from one sample, sequenced in a study of blood T cell repertoires in COVID-19. Profiling relied on immunoSEQ multiplex PCR, and the TCRdb table lists in-frame clones only, not all of them. Of about 300,000 clones listed, 88% are singletons. The sequenced material came from peripheral blood. The receptors here all came from a woman aged 25-40 years who had recovered from COVID-19.

In its sample, this clone was seen a few times. The gene calls are TRBV4-1 and TRBJ1-4; TRBD1 is a possible D gene (5 bases). The CDR3 contains 17 residues. V lost 0 bases to trimming and J lost 2 bases, with 13 bases between them. In germline, CDR1 is MGHRA, CDR2 YSYEKL. CDR3 loop: CASSQEWGDGTNEKLFF. The CDR3 coding sequence is TGCGCCAGCAGCCAAGAGTGGGGGGACGGCACTAATGAAAAACTGTTTTTT.

The rearrangement uses TRBV2 and TRBJ1-4; D ambiguous. This CDR3 comprises 13 residues. V was pared by 6 bases and J by 8 bases, with 13 bases between. CDR1 and CDR2 from the germline V gene are SNHLY and FYNNEI. This chain's CDR3 is CASRAWAVEKLFF. CDR3 in DNA: TGTGCCAGCAGGGCCTGGGCCGTCGAAAAACTGTTTTTT.

This clone was counted at least ten times. This sequence joins TRBV5-8 and TRBJ1-4, with D possibly being TRBD1 (5 bases). The CDR3 runs 14 residues. V lost 4 bases, J lost 8 bases, and 15 bases lay in between. The V gene's germline CDR1 is SGHTS and CDR2 YDEGEE. CDR3 sequence reads: CASSLRTRHEKLFF. The CDR3 DNA follows: TGTGCCAGCAGCCTCCGGACAAGGCACGAAAAACTGTTTTTT.

V and J are TRBV18 and TRBJ1-1, with D unclear. V lost 3 bases, J lost 8 bases, and 22 bases lay in between. Germline-derived CDR1 and CDR2 are KGHSH and LQKENI. The CDR3 loop spans 16 amino acids. CDR3 sequence: CASSPKKRPGSGEAFF. The CDR3 bases are TGTGCCAGCTCACCTAAAAAGCGTCCGGGGTCGGGGGAAGCTTTCTTT.

This chain connects TRBV27 to TRBJ1-1, with 7 bases aligning to TRBD1. This CDR3 spans 12 amino acids. J gave up 5 bases and V 6 bases, and 3 bases lay outside the gene matches. CDR1 is MNHEY and CDR2 is SMNVEV in the germline V gene (reference sequence). The CDR3 here is CASRTGVTEAFF. The CDR3, as DNA: TGTGCCAGCAGAACAGGGGTGACTGAAGCTTTCTTT.

The rearrangement uses TRBV3-1 (or the pseudogene TRBV3-2) and TRBJ1-1; D gene ambiguous. The CDR3 length is 15 residues. Germline-derived CDR1 and CDR2 are LGHDT and YNNKEL (reference sequence). V dropped 1 base and J dropped 0 bases, with 9 bases sitting between them. The CDR3 loop reads CASSQVGSLNTEAFF. CDR3 nucleotides: TGTGCCAGCAGCCAAGTAGGGAGTCTGAACACTGAAGCTTTCTTT.

CDR3 bases: TGTGCCAGCACAATATCACGGGGGGCTGGAAACACCATATATTTT. It translates to CASTISRGAGNTIYF. V gene TRBV6-5 combines with J gene TRBJ1-3, with D perhaps TRBD1 (5 bases). The germline V gene has CDR1 MNHEY and CDR2 SVGAGI. The CDR3 contains 15 residues. V was trimmed by 7 bases and J by 2 bases, leaving 15 bases between them.

V and J are TRBV19 and TRBJ1-2, with TRBD1 identical over 8 bases. V was pared by 7 bases and J by 7 bases, with 11 bases of the junction left unmatched. Germline-derived CDR1 and CDR2 are LNHDA and SQIVND (reference sequence). CDR3 length: 14 amino acids. The CDR3 spells CASTSLEQGGGYTF. CDR3 in DNA: TGTGCCAGTACCTCCCTGGAACAGGGGGGTGGCTACACCTTC.

CDR3 in amino acids: CASSLKRGLDEQYF. CDR3 bases: TGTGCCAGCAGCCTAAAAAGGGGGCTCGACGAGCAGTACTTC. This chain joins TRBV7-9 and TRBJ2-7, with 7 bases that match TRBD1. The junction had 9 bases not matched to a gene; V was cut back by 5 bases and J by 5 bases. CDR3 length: 14 amino acids. Germline V gene lookup returns CDR1 SEHNR and CDR2 FQNEAQ (reference sequence).

The chain combines TRBV2 with TRBJ1-6, with D possibly matching TRBD1 (6 bases). Germline loops: CDR1 SNHLY, CDR2 FYNNEI. V lost 6 bases, J lost 7 bases, and 16 bases lay in between. The CDR3 consists of 15 residues. CDR3 residues: CASSQQGADNSPLHF. In DNA form, the CDR3 reads TGTGCCAGCAGCCAACAGGGAGCCGACAATTCACCCCTCCACTTT.

This clone was counted ten times or more. The rearrangement links TRBV9 to TRBJ2-7; 11 nucleotides align to TRBD1. Germline CDR1 and CDR2: SGDLS and YYNGEE. V was pared by 4 bases and J by 2 bases, with 5 bases of the junction left unmatched. The CDR3 loop spans 15 amino acids. CDR3 region: CASSSGQGVTYEQYF. The CDR3 coding sequence is TGTGCCAGCAGCTCGGGACAGGGGGTTACCTACGAGCAGTACTTC.

V is TRBV30 and J is TRBJ2-2; 7 nucleotides agree with TRBD1. This CDR3 spans 15 amino acids. Germline V gene lookup returns CDR1 GTSNPN and CDR2 SVGIG (reference sequence). V gave up 2 bases and J gave up 1 base; unmatched junction bases: 4. In DNA form, the CDR3 reads TGTGCCTGGAGTTCCACAGGGGAGAACACCGGGGAGCTGTTTTTT. This gives the protein CAWSSTGENTGELFF.

The chain combines TRBV15 with TRBJ2-5; tentatively, D is TRBD2 (5 bases). The CDR3 spans 12 residues. Trimming stripped 5 bases from V and 5 bases from J, with 9 bases between. The germline gives CDR1 LNHNV, CDR2 YYDKDF (reference sequence). CDR3 in DNA: TGTGCCACCAGCGAGTGGGAGGAGACCCAGTACTTC. Translating gives CATSEWEETQYF.